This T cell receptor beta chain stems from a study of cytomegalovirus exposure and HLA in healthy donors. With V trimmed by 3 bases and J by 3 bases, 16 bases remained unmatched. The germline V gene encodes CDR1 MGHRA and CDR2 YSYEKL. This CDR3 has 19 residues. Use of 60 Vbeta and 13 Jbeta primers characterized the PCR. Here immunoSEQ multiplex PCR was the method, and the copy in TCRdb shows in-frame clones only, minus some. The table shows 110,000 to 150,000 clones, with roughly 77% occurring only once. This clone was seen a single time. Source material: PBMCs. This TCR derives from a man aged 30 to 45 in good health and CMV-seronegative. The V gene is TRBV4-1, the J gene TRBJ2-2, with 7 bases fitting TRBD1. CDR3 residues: CASSQERGRGKGDTGELFF. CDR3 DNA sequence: TGCGCCAGCAGCCAGGAGAGGGGCAGGGGGAAAGGGGACACCGGGGAGCTGTTTTTT.